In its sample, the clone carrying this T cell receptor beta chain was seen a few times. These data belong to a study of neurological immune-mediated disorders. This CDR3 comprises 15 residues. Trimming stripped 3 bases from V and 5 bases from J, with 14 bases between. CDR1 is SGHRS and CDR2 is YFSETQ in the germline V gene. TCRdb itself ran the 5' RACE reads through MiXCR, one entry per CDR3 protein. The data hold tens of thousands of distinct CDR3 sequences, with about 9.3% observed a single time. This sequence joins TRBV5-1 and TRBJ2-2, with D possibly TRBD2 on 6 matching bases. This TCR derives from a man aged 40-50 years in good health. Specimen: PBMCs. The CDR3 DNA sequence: TGCGCCAGCAGCTCGCCGGGACTCCCAACCGGGGAGCTGTTTTTT. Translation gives CASSSPGLPTGELFF.